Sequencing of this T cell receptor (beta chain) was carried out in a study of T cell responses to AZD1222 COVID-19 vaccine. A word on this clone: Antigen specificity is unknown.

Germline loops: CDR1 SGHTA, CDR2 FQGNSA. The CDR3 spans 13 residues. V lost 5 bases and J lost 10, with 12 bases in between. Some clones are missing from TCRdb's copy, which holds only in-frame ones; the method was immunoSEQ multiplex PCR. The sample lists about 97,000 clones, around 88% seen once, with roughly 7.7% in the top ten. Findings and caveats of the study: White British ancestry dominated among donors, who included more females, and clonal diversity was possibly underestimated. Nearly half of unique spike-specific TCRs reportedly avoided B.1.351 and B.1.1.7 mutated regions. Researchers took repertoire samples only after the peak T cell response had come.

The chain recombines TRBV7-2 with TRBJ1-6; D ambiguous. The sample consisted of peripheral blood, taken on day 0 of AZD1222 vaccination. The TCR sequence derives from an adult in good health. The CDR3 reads CASSKDADSPLHF. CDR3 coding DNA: TGTGCCAGCAGCAAGGACGCGGACTCACCCCTCCACTTT.